Below, 5 T cell receptor beta chains from the same sample are listed, as sequenced in a study of T-cell reconstitution after alpha-beta-depleted transplantation in children. For TCRbeta, the library was prepared with unique molecular identifiers. TCRdb reprocessed the PCR reads via MiXCR and lists one record per CDR3 protein. Of 330,000 or so distinct CDR3 sequences in the sample, approximately 7.3% were seen once. Their cognate antigens are unknown. Whole-study findings and limits: Diversity and T-cell counts at one year after transplant derived mostly from new T cells.

Sequencing was performed on peripheral blood, taken 360 days after TCRalphabeta/CD19-depleted stem cell transplant. The source of these receptors is a female patient aged 2 to 10 who had a stem cell transplant for Fanconi anemia, so the T cells may come from the graft donor.

Ten or more counts support this clonotype. The chain joins TRBV10-3 to TRBJ2-2; 9 bases are shared with TRBD1. Germline CDR1 ENHRY, CDR2 SYGVKD. The CDR3 length is 15 residues. Trimming took 4 bases from V and 7 from J; bases not matched to a gene: 7. Here the CDR3 DNA reads TGTGCCATCAGTGTCACAGGGGGCAAGGGCGGGGAGCTGTTTTTT. It yields the protein CAISVTGGKGGELFF.

The table lists this clonotype with a few counts. The genes are TRBV11-2 and TRBJ1-2, with D perhaps matching TRBD1 (6 bases). The CDR3 consists of 15 residues. Trimming removed 6 bases from V and 4 bases from J, with 18 bases in between. Germline-derived CDR1 and CDR2 are SGHAT and FQNNGV. This chain's CDR3 is CASRRGARAGYGYTF. As DNA, the CDR3 is TGTGCCAGCAGACGGGGGGCAAGGGCCGGCTATGGCTACACCTTC.

This chain links TRBV28 with TRBJ2-1; TRBD1 agrees at 9 bases. CDR1 is MDHEN, CDR2 SYDVKM, per germline. Unmatched junction bases numbered 30, after V lost 5 bases and J lost 7 bases. The length of the CDR3 is 22 residues. The CDR3 is CASSPNHLDRGKTSGGRNEQFF. CDR3 nucleotides: TGTGCCAGCAGTCCAAACCACCTAGACAGGGGGAAGACTTCGGGGGGCCGGAATGAGCAGTTCTTC.

This clonotype was observed at least ten times. The chain recombines TRBV5-6 with TRBJ2-3; TRBD2 matches 12 bases. Looked up from germline, CDR1 is SGHDT and CDR2 is YYEEEE. V shed 5 bases and J 0 bases; nucleotides not matched to a gene: 10. The CDR3 runs to 18 residues. The CDR3 DNA reads as TGTGCCAGCAGGTGGACTAGCGGGGCCATATCTAGCACAGATACGCAGTATTTT. Its translation is CASRWTSGAISSTDTQYF.

A few counts support this clonotype. The CDR3 DNA reads TGTGCCAGCAGCTTGGCGGGGGTTGGCTATGGCTACACCTTC. Its translation is CASSLAGVGYGYTF. The chain links TRBV5-5 to TRBJ1-2; possible D gene TRBD1, 5 bases. V shed 0 bases and J shed 4 bases, with 10 bases lying between them. Germline CDR1 reads SGHKS; CDR2 reads YYEKEE (reference sequence). The length of the CDR3 is 14 residues.